These 20 T cell receptor beta chains originate from one sample sequenced in a study of PD-L1 blockade in urothelial cancer. Specified time point: peripheral blood 6 weeks after treatment start. Measured with immunoSEQ multiplex PCR; TCRdb has only the in-frame clones, and not every one. Of about 25,000 clones in the sample, approximately 86% were seen once. The sequenced sample was PBMCs, obtained around atezolizumab (anti-PD-L1) treatment. These receptors all come from a man aged 65-85 years with urothelial cancer.

The chain couples TRBV19 to TRBJ2-5, with D possibly TRBD1 on 5 matching bases. This CDR3 comprises 12 residues. The germline gives CDR1 LNHDA, CDR2 SQIVND (reference sequence). V gave up 9 bases and J gave up 2 bases, with 10 bases separating them. The CDR3: CASADSQETQYF. DNA for the CDR3: TGTGCCAGCGCCGACAGTCAAGAGACCCAGTACTTC.

The chain employs TRBV5-6 and TRBJ2-1; 9 nucleotides align to TRBD2. The trim removed 4 bases at V and 2 bases at J, leaving 4 bases unmatched. Germline-derived CDR1 and CDR2 are SGHDT and YYEEEE. CDR3 length: 15 amino acids. The CDR3 bases are TGTGCCAGCAGCCGACTAGCGGATACCTACAATGAGCAGTTCTTC. It translates to CASSRLADTYNEQFF.

This clone appeared a single time. The rearrangement joins TRBV28 to TRBJ1-4; 10 nucleotides match TRBD1. This CDR3 region has 15 residues. Germline CDR1 reads MDHEN; CDR2 reads SYDVKM. V lost 6 bases to trimming and J lost 5 bases; unmatched junction nucleotides: 6. CDR3 protein: CASRPTGGLNEKLFF. The DNA of the CDR3 is TGTGCCAGCAGACCGACAGGGGGCCTAAATGAAAAACTGTTTTTT.

V is TRBV7-9 and J is TRBJ2-3; TRBD1 matches 7 bases. The CDR3 is 15 amino acids. V shed 3 bases, J shed 2 bases, and the junction held 5 bases outside the gene matches. The V gene's germline CDR1 is SEHNR and CDR2 FQNEAQ (reference sequence). The CDR3 DNA reads TGTGCCAGCAGCTTGGGGGACAGATTCACAGATACGCAGTATTTT. The encoded protein is CASSLGDRFTDTQYF.

The V gene is TRBV7-7, the J gene TRBJ2-1; 11 positions match TRBD2. Germline lookup yields CDR1 SSHAT and CDR2 FNYEAQ (reference sequence). This CDR3 comprises 15 residues. Unmatched junction bases numbered 2, after V lost 6 bases and J lost 1 base. The DNA of the CDR3 is TGTGCCAGCAGTAGCGGGAGGGCATCCTACAATGAGCAGTTCTTC. It encodes CASSSGRASYNEQFF.

V and J are TRBV7-2 and TRBJ1-4, with unresolved D. The CDR3 is 14 residues long. Per the germline V gene, CDR1 is SGHTA and CDR2 is FQGNSA. V lost 4 bases and J lost 4, with 10 bases in between. This CDR3 reads CASSSSLNNEKLFF. The DNA of the CDR3 is TGTGCCAGCAGCTCTTCGTTAAATAATGAAAAACTGTTTTTT.

V and J are TRBV25-1 and TRBJ2-2; 8 bases line up with TRBD2. Germline loops: CDR1 MGHDK, CDR2 SYGVNS. This CDR3 comprises 15 residues. Trimming at V came to 4 bases and at J to 5 bases, leaving 6 bases not matched to a gene. For the CDR3, the DNA is TGTGCCAGCAGTGTCGGGACTAGGGTAACCGGGGAGCTGTTTTTT. It encodes CASSVGTRVTGELFF.

This clone was recorded a few times. This chain uses TRBV29-1 with TRBJ1-2, with D possibly TRBD1 on 5 matching bases. CDR3 size: 12 residues. With 5 bases removed from V and 8 bases from J, the gap between germline ends came to 15 bases. Germline V gene lookup returns CDR1 SQVTM and CDR2 ANQGSEA. CDR3 in amino acids: CSVIGGSSGYTF. CDR3 DNA: TGCAGCGTTATCGGGGGAAGTAGCGGCTACACCTTC.

The gene calls are TRBV7-2 and TRBJ2-4; TRBD2 matches 8 bases. The CDR3 totals 19 residues. V lost 2 bases, J lost 0 bases, and 12 bases stayed unmatched. Germline loops: CDR1 SGHTA, CDR2 FQGNSA. In DNA, the CDR3 is TGTGCCAGCAGCTTATATAGCGGGGCCGCCCTGATAGCCAAAAACATTCAGTACTTC. It is translated as CASSLYSGAALIAKNIQYF.

The chain recombines TRBV28 with TRBJ2-1; D possibly corresponds to TRBD2 (7 bases). The CDR3 has 14 amino acids. Germline loops: CDR1 MDHEN, CDR2 SYDVKM. The V and J ends lost 2 bases and 9 bases respectively, with 14 bases between them. CDR3 amino acids: CASSLAGAVGEQFF. In DNA form, the CDR3 reads TGTGCCAGCAGTTTAGCGGGGGCAGTGGGTGAGCAGTTCTTC.

This clone was counted only a few times. This chain connects TRBV2 to TRBJ2-7; D is unresolved. Trimming shortened V by 4 bases and J by 10 bases, and 5 bases separated the two germline ends. There are 9 residues in the CDR3. Germline V gene sequence: CDR1 SNHLY, CDR2 FYNNEI. The CDR3 DNA is TGTGCCAGCAGTGGTAGACAGTACTTC. Amino acid sequence: CASSGRQYF.

The V gene is TRBV9, the J gene TRBJ2-7; maybe TRBD1 (6 bases). Germline V gives CDR1 SGDLS, CDR2 YYNGEE. There are 13 residues in the CDR3. V shed 7 bases and J shed 2 bases, with 13 bases lying between them. CDR3 sequence reads: CASGPGHTYEQYF. The CDR3 DNA follows: TGTGCCAGCGGACCGGGACACACCTACGAGCAGTACTTC.

CDR3: CASSPPGLGSSYNEQFF. The CDR3 nucleotides are TGTGCCAGCAGCCCTCCGGGACTGGGAAGCTCCTACAATGAGCAGTTCTTC. The V call is TRBV5-4, the J call TRBJ2-1, with D possibly matching TRBD2 (6 bases). Trimming removed 4 bases from V and 0 bases from J, with 17 bases in between. Germline CDR1 SGHNT, CDR2 YYREEE (reference sequence). This CDR3 spans 17 amino acids.

This clone was counted once. The J gene is TRBJ1-1, the V gene TRBV30; D gene uncertain. The V gene's germline CDR1 is GTSNPN and CDR2 SVGIG (reference sequence). The CDR3 sequence is 13 residues long. V was trimmed by 3 bases and J by 4 bases, leaving 12 bases between them. Here the CDR3 reads CAWSHDTRTEAFF. DNA for the CDR3: TGTGCCTGGAGCCACGACACACGCACTGAAGCTTTCTTT.

The chain combines TRBV5-1 with TRBJ2-1; tentatively, D is TRBD2 (6 bases). The CDR3 sequence is 12 residues long. The V gene lost 4 bases and the J gene lost 6 bases, with 8 bases spanning the gap. The germline V gene encodes CDR1 SGHRS and CDR2 YFSETQ. The CDR3 loop reads CASSDSGNEQFF. DNA for the CDR3: TGCGCCAGCAGCGATAGCGGCAATGAGCAGTTCTTC.

This clone was recorded only once. The chain combines TRBV19 with TRBJ1-2; D possibly corresponds to TRBD1 (6 bases). Deletions cut 4 bases from V and 5 bases from J, with 20 bases between. This CDR3 comprises 16 residues. Germline V gene lookup returns CDR1 LNHDA and CDR2 SQIVND (reference sequence). DNA for the CDR3: TGTGCCAGTAGTACTGGACAGACTTCCCCCTCTTATGGCTACACCTTC. Amino acids: CASSTGQTSPSYGYTF.

V usage is TRBV5-6 and J usage is TRBJ1-2; TRBD1 agrees at 9 bases. CDR3 length equals 16 residues. Germline V gene lookup returns CDR1 SGHDT and CDR2 YYEEEE. The V gene end was trimmed by 0 bases and the J gene end by 8 bases; junction bases not matched to a gene: 11. The CDR3 nucleotides read TGTGCCAGCAGCTTGGTTGCCGGGACAGGGTGGAAAGGCTACACCTTC. This translates into CASSLVAGTGWKGYTF. Drawing the rest from reference TRBV5-6 and TRBJ1-2, the complete variable domain is DAGVTQSPTHLIKTRGQQVTLRCSPKSGHDTVSWYQQALGQGPQFIFQYYEEEERQRGNFPDRFSGHQFPNYSSELNVNALLLGDSALYLCASSLVAGTGWKGYTFGSGTRLTVV.

The chain combines TRBV28 with TRBJ2-1, with TRBD1 matching 7 bases. Germline CDR1 is MDHEN and CDR2 is SYDVKM. The J segment lost 4 bases and the V segment lost 7 bases, leaving 10 bases of the junction unmatched. CDR3 length equals 15 residues. CDR3 loop: CASTLTGQAYNEQFF. The CDR3 DNA follows: TGTGCCAGCACCCTTACCGGACAGGCATACAATGAGCAGTTCTTC.

The chain employs TRBV2 and TRBJ2-1; no clear D. Looked up from germline, CDR1 is SNHLY and CDR2 is FYNNEI. V lost 6 bases to trimming and J lost 5 bases, with 8 bases between them. The CDR3 extends over 12 amino acids. CDR3 DNA sequence: TGTGCCAGCAGACTCATGGACAATGAGCAGTTCTTC. As protein: CASRLMDNEQFF.

The V gene is TRBV28, the J gene TRBJ1-3; 7 bases map to TRBD1. This CDR3 comprises 15 residues. Losses at the gene ends were 3 bases for V and 8 bases for J; bases not matched to a gene: 10. Germline V gives CDR1 MDHEN, CDR2 SYDVKM. The CDR3 nucleotides read TGTGCCAGCAGTTTTCAACAGGGGCGTAGCGACACCATATATTTT. It is translated as CASSFQQGRSDTIYF. The full variable domain, with the rest looked up from reference TRBV28 and TRBJ1-3, is DVKVTQSSRYLVKRTGEKVFLECVQDMDHENMFWYRQDPGLGLRLIYFSYDVKMKEKGDIPEGYSVSREKKERFSLILESASTNQTSMYLCASSFQQGRSDTIYFGEGSWLTVV.